The clone carrying this T cell receptor (beta chain) showed up many times. Its specificity is unknown. This entry comes from a study of CD8 T cells in ankylosing spondylitis. The study's findings and limits: Made up of about eight highly homologous variants, a TCR beta motif appeared characteristic of ankylosing spondylitis blood. CD8+ cells made up the disease-linked clones, which were relatively rare in peripheral blood.

V was trimmed by 11 bases and J by 5 bases, leaving 17 bases between them. The CDR3 contains 13 residues. Library preparation for TCR beta used quantitative 5'-RACE with molecular barcodes. TCRdb re-called the 5' RACE reads through MiXCR, storing one row per CDR3 protein. The table includes 200,000 or so distinct CDR3 sequences, approximately 24% detected once. This clonotype originated in a male donor with ankylosing spondylitis or in good health (not recorded which). The chain uses TRBV12-3 or TRBV12-4 and TRBJ2-3; D might be TRBD1 (6 bases). The sample comprised blood, either unsorted or a sorted T cell fraction (not recorded which). For the CDR3, the DNA is TGTGCCCAGGGGCAGTCCAACCAAGATACGCAGTATTTT. This codes for CAQGQSNQDTQYF.